This T cell receptor beta chain was documented in a study of CD8 T cells in Susac syndrome. CDR1 and CDR2 from the germline V gene are MNHEY and SMNVEV (reference sequence). Deletions cut 3 bases from V and 5 bases from J, with 3 bases between. The CDR3 totals 11 residues. Only a few counts were recorded for this clonotype. It was with random hexamers that roughly 0.45 to 1 ug RNA was reverse transcribed. TCRdb independently ran MiXCR on the immunoSEQ multiplex PCR reads; one entry per CDR3 protein. The table includes about 130,000 distinct CDR3 sequences, around 91% detected once. Sequencing was carried out using CD8+ T cells from PBMCs. This TCR derives from a human donor with multiple sclerosis. The chain couples TRBV27 to TRBJ2-3, with D hard to call. DNA for the CDR3: TGTGCCAGCAGTTTTGGAGATACGCAGTATTTT. Its protein product is CASSFGDTQYF.